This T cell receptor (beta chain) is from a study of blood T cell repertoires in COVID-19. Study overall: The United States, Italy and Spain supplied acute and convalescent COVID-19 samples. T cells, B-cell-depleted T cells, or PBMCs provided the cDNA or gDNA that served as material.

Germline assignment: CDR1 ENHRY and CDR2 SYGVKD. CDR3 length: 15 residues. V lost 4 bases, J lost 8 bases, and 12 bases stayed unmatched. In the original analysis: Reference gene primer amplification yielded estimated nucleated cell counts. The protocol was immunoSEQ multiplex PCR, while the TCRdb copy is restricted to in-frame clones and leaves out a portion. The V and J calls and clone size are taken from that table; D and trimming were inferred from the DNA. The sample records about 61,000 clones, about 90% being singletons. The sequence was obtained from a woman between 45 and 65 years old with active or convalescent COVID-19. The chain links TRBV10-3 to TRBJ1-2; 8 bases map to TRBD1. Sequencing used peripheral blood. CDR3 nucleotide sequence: TGTGCCATCAGTGGCGCACAGGGGGATTGGAGGGGCTACACCTTC. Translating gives CAISGAQGDWRGYTF.